The rows below give T cell receptor beta chains drawn from one sample of a study of graft-versus-host responses after intestinal transplantation. Assay: immunoSEQ multiplex PCR; the TCRdb copy retains only in-frame clones and omits some. The data hold tens of thousands of clones, with around 90% observed a single time. Source: ileum tissue, taken more than 350 days after transplant. These receptor sequences come from a human patient who received an intestinal transplant, so some T cells may come from the graft donor. Each CDR3 is given with its conserved first and last residue. D genes are given only for firm matches.

.	TRBV4-1	TRBJ1-5	CASSQDQGNQPQHF
TRBD1	TRBV18	TRBJ1-2	CASSPSLPGQGAANYGYTF
TRBD2	TRBV7-2	TRBJ2-3	CASSRTSGTTDTQYF
TRBD1	TRBV9	TRBJ2-1	CASSAGTAYNEQFF
.	TRBV7-9	TRBJ2-3	CASSFSGSTDTQYF
.	TRBV6-4	TRBJ2-2	CASSAQGVGELFF
TRBD1	TRBV5-6	TRBJ2-7	CASSLRDSAFWQYF
TRBD1	TRBV23-1	TRBJ1-5	CASSQDRALYNQPQHF
.	TRBV25-1	.	CASNRASSYEQYF
.	TRBV5-1	TRBJ2-2	CASSLQVGELFF
.	TRBV19	TRBJ1-3	CASSMVSGNTIYF
.	TRBV19	TRBJ1-5	CASSSQQGNQPQHF
.	TRBV6-4	TRBJ2-2	CASSDPRDTGELFF
.	TRBV6-1	TRBJ1-5	CASSRQDHSNQPQHF
TRBD1	TRBV29-1	TRBJ2-7	CSVEDGDRYEQYF